Below are 29 T cell receptor beta chains sequenced from a single sample in a study of human T cells and chemical hapten exposure. As to time point: patch test 3, about 24 weeks after DPC sensitization. Described treatment: therapeutic diphenylcyclopropenone sensitization with weekly scalp DPC. TCRdb fed the RACE reads into MiXCR, producing one record per CDR3 protein. The sample lists 120,000 or so distinct CDR3 sequences; around 10% were seen once. This sample comprised whole blood, obtained in connection with sensitization to the hapten diphenylcyclopropenone (DPC). Receptors originate from a woman aged 50 to 60 with alopecia areata. Some clones in this sample may be carry-over from other donors' samples.

This clonotype occurred many times. This chain links TRBV7-2 with TRBJ2-1; D is ambiguous. V was clipped by 7 bases and J by 9 bases, with 13 bases between them. This CDR3 has 12 residues. Germline V gives CDR1 SGHTA, CDR2 FQGNSA. CDR3 loop: CASTTPFAEQFF. The CDR3 bases are TGTGCCAGCACCACCCCGTTTGCTGAGCAGTTCTTC.

The V gene is TRBV27, the J gene TRBJ1-2; 7 bases line up with TRBD1. Germline-derived CDR1 and CDR2 are MNHEY and SMNVEV (reference sequence). The CDR3 loop spans 14 amino acids. Trimming removed 6 bases from V and 8 bases from J; junction bases left unmatched: 12. The CDR3 loop is CASRSDREGGGYTF. The CDR3 bases are TGTGCCAGCAGATCCGACAGGGAAGGAGGCGGCTACACCTTC.

There are many counts of this clonotype. The genes are TRBV11-3 and TRBJ2-7; 7 bases are a match to TRBD2. Germline trimming cut 1 base from V and 5 bases from J; bases unmatched to any gene: 11. Germline V CDR1 and CDR2: SGHNT, YENEEA. CDR3 size: 16 residues. The DNA for the CDR3 is TGTGCCAGCAGCTTAGTAGGCTACCCGGGAGGCAACGAGCAGTACTTC. Protein product: CASSLVGYPGGNEQYF.

This clonotype was observed a handful of times. An end of the junction differs from the germline gene, which may be a read error. This rearrangement joins TRBV20-1 to TRBJ1-5, with 9 bases matching TRBD1. The CDR3 length is 12 residues. Germline loops: CDR1 DFQATT, CDR2 SNEGSKA (reference sequence). CDR3 region: CSTGQGNQPQHF. CDR3 DNA: TGCAGTACGGGACAGGGCAACCAGCCCCAGCATTTT.

V and J are TRBV4-2 and TRBJ1-4, with D possibly being TRBD1 (5 bases). The CDR3 extends over 16 amino acids. The germline V and J ends were trimmed by 1 base and 0 bases, with 9 bases remaining between them. Germline V gene data show CDR1 as LGHNA and CDR2 as YNFKEQ. CDR3 protein: CASSQVGTATNEKLFF. The CDR3 DNA is TGTGCCAGCAGCCAAGTAGGGACCGCAACTAATGAAAAACTGTTTTTT.

This clonotype was seen ten or more times. This chain connects TRBV28 to TRBJ2-4; 11 bases match TRBD2. The V and J ends lost 4 bases and 1 base, in that order; junction bases with no gene match: 21. The CDR3 runs to 22 residues. CDR1 MDHEN and CDR2 SYDVKM come from the germline V gene. DNA for the CDR3: TGTGCCAGCAGTTCGGGGGGCGCGGGTATAGCGGGAGGGCCACTGGCCAAAAACATTCAGTACTTC. As protein: CASSSGGAGIAGGPLAKNIQYF.

There are a few counts of this clonotype. The chain has TRBV20-1 and TRBJ1-4; tentatively, D is TRBD1 (5 bases). The V gene's germline CDR1 is DFQATT and CDR2 SNEGSKA (reference sequence). The length of the CDR3 is 15 residues. V lost 0 bases to trimming and J lost 4 bases, with 12 bases between them. This CDR3 is CSARDREGYNEKLFF. CDR3 DNA sequence: TGCAGTGCTAGAGATCGGGAGGGGTATAATGAAAAACTGTTTTTT.

This clonotype occurred many times. The chain links TRBV6-5 to TRBJ2-3; D not resolved. The CDR3 consists of 12 residues. Trimming took 8 bases from V and 3 from J, leaving 9 bases between them. CDR1 and CDR2 from the germline V gene are MNHEY and SVGAGI. The chain's CDR3 is CASSGMTDTQYF. The CDR3 region has the DNA TGTGCCAGCTCTGGGATGACAGATACGCAGTATTTT.

This clonotype was seen a few times. The CDR3 spells CSARTGVYGYTF. DNA for the CDR3: TGCAGCGCCAGGACAGGCGTCTATGGCTACACCTTC. The chain carries TRBV29-1 and TRBJ1-2; 7 positions match TRBD1. Germline V gene lookup returns CDR1 SQVTM and CDR2 ANQGSEA. The CDR3 runs 12 residues. J was trimmed by 4 bases and V by 7 bases; bases with no gene match: 6.

The chain combines TRBV10-3 with TRBJ2-5; D gene ambiguous. Germline CDR1 ENHRY, CDR2 SYGVKD. V lost 6 bases to trimming and J lost 4 bases, with 9 bases between them. The CDR3 loop spans 12 amino acids. The CDR3 is CAIRGQSETQYF. In DNA, the CDR3 is TGTGCCATCAGAGGGCAGTCAGAGACCCAGTACTTC.

The chain joins TRBV2 to TRBJ1-1; D is unresolved. The CDR3 consists of 13 residues. V was clipped by 2 bases and J by 3 bases, with 7 bases between them. The V gene's germline CDR1 is SNHLY and CDR2 FYNNEI. CDR3 nucleotide sequence: TGTGCCAGCAGTGAATTAGAGGACACTGAAGCTTTCTTT. It encodes CASSELEDTEAFF. The full variable domain, rest sourced from reference TRBV2 and TRBJ1-1, is EPEVTQTPSHQVTQMGQEVILRCVPISNHLYFYWYRQILGQKVEFLVSFYNNEISEKSEIFDDQFSVERPDGSNFTLKIRSTKLEDSAMYFCASSELEDTEAFFGQGTRLTVV.

This chain uses TRBV7-9 with TRBJ2-7; the D is unclear. The CDR3 extends over 14 amino acids. The germline CDR1 and CDR2 sequences are SEHNR and FQNEAQ (reference sequence). V lost 4 bases, J lost 2 bases, and 12 bases lay in between. CDR3: CASSSPGGAYEQYF. As DNA, the CDR3 is TGTGCCAGCAGCTCGCCCGGCGGCGCCTACGAGCAGTACTTC.

This chain's CDR3 is CASSSGLPPDTQYF. The CDR3, as DNA: TGTGCCAGCAGCTCCGGACTCCCCCCAGATACGCAGTATTTT. The V and J genes are TRBV5-6 and TRBJ2-3; TRBD2 is a possible D gene (5 bases). The CDR3 has 14 residues. Trimming pared 3 bases from V and 4 bases from J, leaving 12 bases between. CDR1 SGHDT and CDR2 YYEEEE come from the germline V gene.

This clonotype was counted a few times. The chain couples TRBV5-1 to TRBJ2-1, with 10 bases matching TRBD1. CDR3 length: 16 residues. CDR1 SGHRS and CDR2 YFSETQ come from the germline V gene. V gave up 0 bases and J gave up 8 bases; unmatched junction bases: 8. CDR3 residues: CASSLGSKGTGDEQFF. The CDR3 DNA sequence: TGCGCCAGCAGCTTGGGATCTAAGGGGACAGGGGATGAGCAGTTCTTC.

This clonotype has only a few counts. This chain links TRBV12-3 or TRBV12-4 with TRBJ1-1; tentative D call: TRBD1 (5 bases). The CDR3 runs to 11 residues. Trimming took off 5 bases at V and 10 bases at J, with 11 bases between the two ends. CDR3: CASSPGRGAFF. In nucleotides, the CDR3 is TGTGCCAGCAGTCCGGGGAGGGGAGCTTTCTTT.

This clonotype has a count of ten or more. The chain recombines TRBV29-1 with TRBJ1-3; D not resolved. In germline, CDR1 is SQVTM, CDR2 ANQGSEA. V dropped 6 bases and J dropped 4 bases, with 13 bases sitting between them. The CDR3 sequence is 13 residues long. CDR3 DNA: TGCAGCGTAGATAGGGTCTCCGGAAACACCATATATTTT. This encodes CSVDRVSGNTIYF. Using reference TRBV29-1 and TRBJ1-3 for the parts outside the CDR3, the full variable domain is SAVISQKPSRDICQRGTSLTIQCQVDSQVTMMFWYRQQPGQSLTLIATANQGSEATYESGFVIDKFPISRPNLTFSTLTVSNMSPEDSSIYLCSVDRVSGNTIYFGEGSWLTVV.

This clonotype appeared many times. The gene calls are TRBV9 and TRBJ1-2; 7 positions agree with TRBD1. The CDR3 has 13 amino acids. In germline, CDR1 is SGDLS, CDR2 YYNGEE. Trimming removed 4 bases from V and 6 bases from J; junction bases left unmatched: 6. The CDR3: CASSPRQGDGYTF. CDR3 DNA sequence: TGTGCCAGCAGCCCAAGACAGGGCGATGGCTACACCTTC.

The chain has TRBV23-1 and TRBJ2-7, with D maybe TRBD2 (6 bases). TRBV23-1 is an ORF, and what it does is uncertain. The CDR3 extends over 17 amino acids. Trimming stripped 9 bases from V and 4 bases from J, with 28 bases between. DNA for the CDR3: TGCGCCAGTTGGGAGCGGGCCCACGTCGGAGGGGTGTACGAGCAGTACTTC. The encoded protein is CASWERAHVGGVYEQYF.

V is TRBV11-2 and J is TRBJ2-5; D is ambiguous. Germline CDR1 and CDR2: SGHAT and FQNNGV. This CDR3 has 14 amino acids. V was shortened by 6 bases and J by 0 bases, with 11 bases between the two germline ends. CDR3 DNA sequence: TGTGCCAGCAGGATCGTGGGGTACCAAGAGACCCAGTACTTC. Translation gives CASRIVGYQETQYF.

The table lists this clonotype with a few counts. J is TRBJ1-2 and V is TRBV6-6, with D maybe TRBD1 (5 bases). Trimming pared 6 bases from V and 10 bases from J, leaving 12 bases between. CDR3 size: 11 residues. The germline gives CDR1 MNHNY, CDR2 SVGAGI (reference sequence). In nucleotides, the CDR3 is TGTGCCAGCAGGGAGACAGATACCTACACCTTC. This translates into CASRETDTYTF.

The rearrangement uses TRBV12-3 or TRBV12-4 and TRBJ1-1, with 12 bases lining up with TRBD1. V trimming: 2 bases; J trimming: 10 bases; junction bases outside the gene matches: 5. The length of the CDR3 is 14 residues. The CDR3: CASSLLGTGGTAFF. In DNA, the CDR3 is TGTGCCAGCAGTTTATTAGGGACAGGGGGCACAGCTTTCTTT.

This chain joins TRBV7-8 and TRBJ2-5; 11 nucleotides align to TRBD2. The trim removed 10 bases at V and 2 bases at J, leaving 3 bases unmatched. Germline V lookup: CDR1 SGHVS, CDR2 FQNEAQ. The CDR3 has 13 residues. The CDR3 loop reads CATRLAGQETQYF. Written as DNA, the CDR3 is TGTGCCACCCGACTAGCGGGACAAGAGACCCAGTACTTC.

This clonotype was seen many times. V gene TRBV7-2 combines with J gene TRBJ2-1; D unclear. The CDR3 has 12 residues. Germline loops: CDR1 SGHTA, CDR2 FQGNSA. V was pared by 5 bases and J by 6 bases, with 8 bases between. The CDR3 DNA is TGTGCCAGCAGCGGATCGGGCAATGAGCAGTTCTTC. Translated: CASSGSGNEQFF.

This chain joins TRBV20-1 and TRBJ1-2, with D unresolved. The germline V and J ends were trimmed by 6 bases and 4 bases, with 15 bases remaining between them. Germline assignment: CDR1 DFQATT and CDR2 SNEGSKA (reference sequence). The CDR3 runs to 13 residues. This CDR3 reads CSAVAPGRYGYTF. The DNA for the CDR3 is TGCAGTGCCGTCGCCCCTGGGCGCTATGGCTACACCTTC.

This clonotype was observed a few times. For the CDR3, the DNA is TGCGCCAGCAGCAAAGATACTACAGGGCCCACTGAAGCTTTCTTT. It specifies CASSKDTTGPTEAFF. V gene TRBV5-1 combines with J gene TRBJ1-1; D may be TRBD1 (6 bases). Germline-derived CDR1 and CDR2 are SGHRS and YFSETQ. CDR3 length equals 15 residues. The V and J ends lost 4 bases and 4 bases respectively, with 17 bases between them.

This clonotype was counted between two and nine times. The gene calls are TRBV9 and TRBJ2-1; 8 bases line up with TRBD2. Germline V gene data show CDR1 as SGDLS and CDR2 as YYNGEE. CDR3 length: 17 residues. After removal of 0 bases from V and 2 bases from J, the junction contained 7 bases not matched to a gene. This CDR3 is CASSVDAGGGPYNEQFF. The CDR3 DNA reads as TGTGCCAGCAGCGTAGACGCGGGGGGTGGCCCCTACAATGAGCAGTTCTTC.

The J gene is TRBJ2-7, the V gene TRBV6-2 or TRBV6-3; TRBD1 is a possible D gene (6 bases). Germline V gives CDR1 MNHEY, CDR2 SVGEGT. The CDR3 length is 15 residues. The V end was cut by 6 bases, the J end by 2 bases, with 17 bases between. For the CDR3, the DNA is TGTGCCAGCAGCCCCGGTGAGAGGACAGCCTACGAGCAGTACTTC. As protein: CASSPGERTAYEQYF.

This clonotype was seen many times. The gene calls are TRBV29-1 and TRBJ2-5, with 7 bases aligning to TRBD2. CDR1 is SQVTM and CDR2 is ANQGSEA in the germline V gene. The J segment lost 4 bases and the V segment lost 6 bases, leaving 8 bases of the junction unmatched. This CDR3 is built from 13 residues. CDR3 loop: CSVGTTLAETQYF. CDR3 nucleotide sequence: TGCAGCGTCGGGACTACCTTGGCAGAGACCCAGTACTTC.

By share, this clonotype ranks as medium-sized. CDR3 sequence reads: CSVETRSSYNEQFF. In DNA, the CDR3 is TGCAGTGTTGAGACTCGTAGCTCCTACAATGAGCAGTTCTTC. The V call is TRBV20-1, the J call TRBJ2-1, with D hard to call. Germline assignment: CDR1 DFQATT and CDR2 SNEGSKA (reference sequence). The CDR3 sequence is 14 residues long. V was shortened by 7 bases and J by 0 bases, with 13 bases between the two germline ends.